These 29 T cell receptor beta chains share one sample of origin, sequenced in a study of control samples from healthy donors and cancer patients. Sequenced by immunoSEQ multiplex PCR; TCRdb stores in-frame clones only, minus some. In the table there are about 94,000 clones, less than 95% of which are singletons. The sequenced sample consisted of blood. These receptors came from a woman between 18 and 30 years old in good health.

The V call is TRBV7-6, the J call TRBJ2-7; TRBD1 aligns across 7 bases. From germline, CDR1 is SGHVS and CDR2 FNYEAQ. The length of the CDR3 is 13 residues. V trimming: 5 bases; J trimming: 2 bases; junction bases outside the gene matches: 3. CDR3 loop: CASSPGQTYEQYF. The CDR3 nucleotides read TGTGCCAGCAGCCCGGGACAGACCTACGAGCAGTACTTC.

CDR3 protein: CSVDGAGFDTEAFF. CDR3 sequence (DNA): TGCAGCGTTGACGGGGCAGGGTTTGACACTGAAGCTTTCTTT. The rearrangement joins TRBV29-1 to TRBJ1-1; TRBD1 is a possible D gene (5 bases). The germline V and J ends were trimmed by 3 bases and 3 bases, with 14 bases remaining between them. The CDR3 loop spans 14 amino acids. Germline CDR1 reads SQVTM; CDR2 reads ANQGSEA.

V is TRBV3-1 (or the pseudogene TRBV3-2) and J is TRBJ2-7, with D perhaps TRBD1 (6 bases). The CDR3 has 13 residues. Trimming left V 2 bases short and J 6 bases short, with 11 bases between. Germline V gives CDR1 LGHDT, CDR2 YNNKEL (reference sequence). CDR3 loop: CASSQNREGEQYF. For the CDR3, the DNA is TGTGCCAGCAGCCAAAACAGGGAAGGCGAGCAGTACTTC.

The CDR3 DNA is TGTGCCAGCAGCTTCAGTCAAACGGACGGGGCTTTCTTT. Amino acid sequence: CASSFSQTDGAFF. The chain joins TRBV5-6 to TRBJ1-1; D not resolved. Trimming cost V 2 bases and J 11 bases, with 16 bases left between them. The CDR3 is 13 amino acids. Germline lookup yields CDR1 SGHDT and CDR2 YYEEEE.

The chain has TRBV2 and TRBJ2-1; no reliable D call. Trimming stripped 5 bases from V and 15 bases from J, with 14 bases between. Per germline, CDR1 SNHLY and CDR2 FYNNEI. This CDR3 region has 11 residues. CDR3 residues: CASSRPEDPFF. The CDR3 DNA is TGTGCCAGCAGTAGACCTGAGGATCCGTTCTTC. Looking up the rest from reference TRBV2 and TRBJ2-1 gives the full variable domain: EPEVTQTPSHQVTQMGQEVILRCVPISNHLYFYWYRQILGQKVEFLVSFYNNEISEKSEIFDDQFSVERPDGSNFTLKIRSTKLEDSAMYFCASSRPEDPFFGPGTRLTVL.

This sequence joins TRBV5-6 and TRBJ2-1, with 9 positions matching TRBD1. CDR1 and CDR2 from the germline V gene are SGHDT and YYEEEE. The CDR3 runs to 15 residues. V trimming: 6 bases; J trimming: 3 bases; junction bases outside the gene matches: 7. The CDR3 region is CASTGTGGIYNEQFF. DNA of the CDR3: TGTGCCAGCACCGGTACAGGGGGCATCTACAATGAGCAGTTCTTC. Full variable domain (remainder filled in from reference TRBV5-6 and TRBJ2-1): DAGVTQSPTHLIKTRGQQVTLRCSPKSGHDTVSWYQQALGQGPQFIFQYYEEEERQRGNFPDRFSGHQFPNYSSELNVNALLLGDSALYLCASTGTGGIYNEQFFGPGTRLTVL.

This clone appeared a single time. The genes are TRBV6-5 and TRBJ2-7, with 7 nucleotides matching TRBD1. Trimming cost V 4 bases and J 5 bases; bases outside gene matches: 8. This CDR3 region has 14 residues. CDR1 and CDR2 from the germline V gene are MNHEY and SVGAGI. CDR3 protein: CASSSPGGVNEQYF. CDR3 nucleotides: TGTGCCAGCAGTTCTCCAGGGGGTGTAAACGAGCAGTACTTC.

The chain combines TRBV5-1 with TRBJ2-3; 12 bases line up with TRBD2. This CDR3 spans 16 amino acids. V gave up 2 bases and J gave up 0 bases; unmatched junction bases: 1. The germline gives CDR1 SGHRS, CDR2 YFSETQ. CDR3 nucleotides: TGCGCCAGCAGCTTACTAGCGGGGGGTAGCACAGATACGCAGTATTTT. This codes for CASSLLAGGSTDTQYF.

The V call is TRBV5-6, the J call TRBJ1-4, with D uncertain. Germline CDR1 SGHDT, CDR2 YYEEEE. This CDR3 region has 17 residues. The germline V and J ends were trimmed by 1 base and 4 bases, with 17 bases remaining between them. In DNA, the CDR3 is TGTGCCAGCAGCTTGTGGGTTGTGGAAGGTGGTAATGAAAAACTGTTTTTT. Protein: CASSLWVVEGGNEKLFF.

The gene calls are TRBV13 and TRBJ1-2, with D unresolved. This CDR3 comprises 13 residues. The V gene's germline CDR1 is PRHDT and CDR2 FYEKMQ (reference sequence). V lost 3 bases, J lost 5 bases, and 10 bases lay in between. DNA for the CDR3: TGTGCCAGCAGCTTGAACCCTTGGTATGGCTACACCTTC. Protein product: CASSLNPWYGYTF.

V usage is TRBV5-4 and J usage is TRBJ2-3; weak D call: TRBD2 (6 bases). Trimming left V 4 bases short and J 0 bases short, with 15 bases between. This CDR3 region has 16 residues. CDR1 is SGHNT and CDR2 is YYREEE in the germline V gene (reference sequence). CDR3 protein: CASSLERGSSTDTQYF. DNA of the CDR3: TGTGCCAGCAGCCTGGAACGGGGGTCTAGCACAGATACGCAGTATTTT. Based on the CDR3 plus reference TRBV5-4 and TRBJ2-3, the full variable domain is ETGVTQSPTHLIKTRGQQVTLRCSSQSGHNTVSWYQQALGQGPQFIFQYYREEENGRGNFPPRFSGLQFPNYSSELNVNALELDDSALYLCASSLERGSSTDTQYFGPGTRLTVL.

The CDR3 sequence is CASSPSPSGGGRDTQYF. The CDR3 DNA sequence: TGTGCCAGCAGCCCCTCCCCTAGCGGGGGGGGGCGAGATACGCAGTATTTT. This chain links TRBV7-3 with TRBJ2-3; 12 nucleotides align to TRBD2. The CDR3 consists of 17 residues. Germline CDR1 and CDR2: SGHTA and FQGTGA. With 5 bases clipped from V and 5 bases from J, the junction kept 11 bases outside the gene matches.

The genes are TRBV5-5 and TRBJ2-7; 8 bases are shared with TRBD2. CDR1 and CDR2 from the germline V gene are SGHKS and YYEKEE (reference sequence). The V segment lost 3 bases and the J segment 2 bases; nucleotides outside the gene matches: 4. The CDR3 is made up of 14 amino acids. For the CDR3, the DNA is TGTGCCAGCAGCTACGGGGGGGTCACCTACGAGCAGTACTTC. Amino acid sequence: CASSYGGVTYEQYF.

The V call is TRBV19, the J call TRBJ1-5, with TRBD1 matching over 12 bases. Germline assignment: CDR1 LNHDA and CDR2 SQIVND (reference sequence). Germline trimming cut 10 bases from V and 0 bases from J; bases unmatched to any gene: 7. This CDR3 has 16 residues. Here the CDR3 reads CATRDRGRGSNQPQHF. CDR3 coding DNA: TGTGCCACCCGGGACAGGGGGCGAGGTAGCAATCAGCCCCAGCATTTT.

A remark on this clone: This sequence may be a read error, since a much larger clone differs from it by one base. This chain uses TRBV11-2 with TRBJ1-1; TRBD1 is a possible D gene (5 bases). V lost 2 bases to trimming and J lost 1 base, with 5 bases between them. Germline V gene lookup returns CDR1 SGHAT and CDR2 FQNNGV. This CDR3 is built from 13 residues. The DNA for the CDR3 is TGTGCCAGCAGCTTACAGGGGAACACTGAAGCTTTCTTT. Amino acid sequence: CASSLQGNTEAFF.

The V call is TRBV5-4, the J call TRBJ1-2, with D maybe TRBD1 (6 bases). Trimming left V 5 bases short and J 10 bases short, with 21 bases between. Germline assignment: CDR1 SGHNT and CDR2 YYREEE (reference sequence). This CDR3 is 14 amino acids long. In nucleotides, the CDR3 is TGTGCCAGCAGATCCGCCGGGGGCGGGGAGGTCTACACCTTC. Its translation is CASRSAGGGEVYTF.

The chain joins TRBV12-3 or TRBV12-4 to TRBJ2-2; D is undetermined. CDR3 length equals 13 residues. Trimming stripped 4 bases from V and 9 bases from J, with 12 bases between. The CDR3, as DNA: TGTGCCAGCAGTTCGACTGCCTACCGGGAGCTGTTTTTT. The encoded protein is CASSSTAYRELFF.

The V call is TRBV27, the J call TRBJ1-2, with TRBD1 identical over 12 bases. Germline values: CDR1 MNHEY, CDR2 SMNVEV (reference sequence). J gave up 4 bases and V 3 bases, and 6 bases lay outside the gene matches. The CDR3 is made up of 16 amino acids. CDR3 bases: TGTGCCAGCAGTTTGAGGGGGACAGGGGGCTTCTATGGCTACACCTTC. Its translation is CASSLRGTGGFYGYTF.

The chain links TRBV5-6 to TRBJ1-2; unclear D gene. The V and J ends lost 6 bases and 8 bases respectively, with 14 bases between them. This CDR3 has 12 residues. Germline CDR1 reads SGHDT; CDR2 reads YYEEEE. The CDR3 DNA follows: TGTGCCAGCACCTCGGAGGAGCCGGGCTACACCTTC. The encoded protein is CASTSEEPGYTF.

The CDR3 DNA reads TGTGCCAGCAGCTTACTTACTAGCGGGGGGGACAATGAGCAGTTCTTC. Protein sequence: CASSLLTSGGDNEQFF. The chain has TRBV5-6 and TRBJ2-1; TRBD2 matches at 13 bases. Germline V lookup: CDR1 SGHDT, CDR2 YYEEEE. There are 16 residues in the CDR3. The V gene end was trimmed by 2 bases and the J gene end by 5 bases; junction bases not matched to a gene: 4. The variable domain in full, completed from reference TRBV5-6 and TRBJ2-1, reads DAGVTQSPTHLIKTRGQQVTLRCSPKSGHDTVSWYQQALGQGPQFIFQYYEEEERQRGNFPDRFSGHQFPNYSSELNVNALLLGDSALYLCASSLLTSGGDNEQFFGPGTRLTVL.

The gene calls are TRBV5-6 and TRBJ1-1; possible D gene TRBD1, 6 bases. The V and J ends lost 7 bases and 1 base respectively, with 14 bases between them. The V gene's germline CDR1 is SGHDT and CDR2 YYEEEE. The CDR3 contains 14 residues. CDR3 amino acids: CASAGGGPNTEAFF. In DNA form, the CDR3 reads TGTGCCAGCGCGGGTGGGGGCCCGAACACTGAAGCTTTCTTT. The full variable domain, its missing parts supplied by reference TRBV5-6 and TRBJ1-1, is DAGVTQSPTHLIKTRGQQVTLRCSPKSGHDTVSWYQQALGQGPQFIFQYYEEEERQRGNFPDRFSGHQFPNYSSELNVNALLLGDSALYLCASAGGGPNTEAFFGQGTRLTVV.

The gene calls are TRBV4-1 and TRBJ2-2; TRBD2 agrees at 7 bases. The V and J ends lost 1 base and 5 bases, in that order; junction bases with no gene match: 19. The germline V gene has CDR1 MGHRA and CDR2 YSYEKL. This CDR3 is built from 20 residues. CDR3 protein: CASSQGKRGAVRGRTGELFF. The CDR3 coding sequence is TGCGCCAGCAGCCAAGGGAAGCGGGGCGCCGTTCGGGGAAGAACCGGGGAGCTGTTTTTT.

The chain combines TRBV5-4 with TRBJ1-3; D is undetermined. Germline-derived CDR1 and CDR2 are SGHNT and YYREEE (reference sequence). The CDR3 loop spans 14 amino acids. V gave up 3 bases and J gave up 0 bases, with 7 bases separating them. Written as DNA, the CDR3 is TGTGCCAGCAGCTCCGGGGACTCTGGAAACACCATATATTTT. Protein sequence: CASSSGDSGNTIYF.

The chain couples TRBV27 to TRBJ1-1, with D unresolved. Germline CDR1 MNHEY, CDR2 SMNVEV (reference sequence). V was clipped by 0 bases and J by 1 base, with 3 bases between them. This CDR3 comprises 13 residues. This CDR3 reads CASSLSPNTEAFF. CDR3 coding DNA: TGTGCCAGCAGTTTATCACCGAACACTGAAGCTTTCTTT.

CDR3 in amino acids: CATRDGIYGYTF. The CDR3 DNA reads TGTGCCACCCGGGACGGCATCTATGGCTACACCTTC. J is TRBJ1-2 and V is TRBV6-5; possibly TRBD1 for D (5 bases). The CDR3 sequence is 12 residues long. Trimming took 10 bases from V and 4 from J, leaving 13 bases between them. Germline-derived CDR1 and CDR2 are MNHEY and SVGAGI.

The V call is TRBV6-4, the J call TRBJ2-3; D is unclear. The length of the CDR3 is 14 residues. V lost 0 bases and J 3 bases, leaving 7 bases between the germline ends. Germline V lookup: CDR1 MRHNA, CDR2 SNTAGT. The CDR3 reads CASSDSQETDTQYF. The CDR3 DNA follows: TGTGCCAGCAGTGACTCGCAGGAAACAGATACGCAGTATTTT.

This clone occurred once. The chain combines TRBV18 with TRBJ1-1; D is uncertain. The CDR3 runs to 13 residues. Germline CDR1 and CDR2: KGHSH and LQKENI. V was shortened by 4 bases and J by 6 bases, with 12 bases between the two germline ends. CDR3 sequence reads: CASSRIETPEAFF. The CDR3 nucleotides are TGTGCCAGCTCACGTATCGAGACCCCTGAAGCTTTCTTT. Complete variable domain (other parts from reference TRBV18 and TRBJ1-1): NAGVMQNPRHLVRRRGQEARLRCSPMKGHSHVYWYRQLPEEGLKFMVYLQKENIIDESGMPKERFSAEFPKEGPSILRIQQVVRGDSAAYFCASSRIETPEAFFGQGTRLTVV.

To note about this clone: The final CDR3 position lacks the conserved phenylalanine or tryptophan, pointing to a likely read error. Because the CDR3's place on the DNA is in doubt, the DNA is left out and the CDR3 is given as listed by TCRdb. The rearrangement uses TRBV24-1 and TRBJ1-2; the table assigns TRBD1, which was not confirmed against the DNA. The germline CDR1 and CDR2 sequences are KGHDR and SFDVKD. Including both end residues, the CDR3 is 14 amino acids long. This chain's CDR3 is CATNFWGQALKVLV.

The chain has TRBV4-2 and TRBJ2-1; 8 bases are shared with TRBD1. V lost 4 bases and J lost 5; bases outside the gene matches: 7. This CDR3 is 15 amino acids long. CDR1 is LGHNA, CDR2 YNFKEQ, per germline. Written as DNA, the CDR3 is TGTGCCAGCAGCCGCGCCGGGACAGGAGACAATGAGCAGTTCTTC. Its translation: CASSRAGTGDNEQFF.